One TCR beta chain is described in this entry. Its specificity is unknown. This specimen belongs to a study of T cell clonotyping in hematopoietic cell transplantation. Sequenced by immunoSEQ multiplex PCR; TCRdb stores in-frame clones only, minus some. The sample comprises 29,000 or so clones, 92% of which are singletons, and roughly a tenth rests with the top ten. V lost 2 bases, J lost 1 base, and 9 bases lay in between. The CDR3 runs to 14 residues. In germline, CDR1 is SGDLS, CDR2 YYNGEE. Study outcomes and limitations: Graft donor and pretransplant recipient Inverse Simpson Index values predicted broader posttransplant TCR diversity. No sorting was done, leaving CD4 and CD8 contributions mixed.

The chain links TRBV9 to TRBJ1-1; no definite D call. The source was PBMCs, collected 100 days after allogeneic stem cell transplant. The TCR was taken from a female patient in her fifties or sixties who had an allogeneic stem cell transplant from a related donor, so the T cells may come from the graft donor. Some clones in this sample may be carry-over from other donors' samples. The chain's CDR3 is CASSVALTNTEAFF. DNA for the CDR3: TGTGCCAGCAGCGTTGCCCTTACGAACACTGAAGCTTTCTTT. Complete variable domain (other parts from reference TRBV9 and TRBJ1-1): DSGVTQTPKHLITATGQRVTLRCSPRSGDLSVYWYQQSLDQGLQFLIQYYNGEERAKGNILERFSAQQFPDLHSELNLSSLELGDSALYFCASSVALTNTEAFFGQGTRLTVV.